A single sample gave rise to the 32 T cell receptor beta chains below, sequenced in a study of spatial heterogeneity in lung cancer. Described time point: sample taken at primary tumor resection. Whole RNA was taken from tumor, nontumor lung or frozen PBMC; it was then sequenced unsorted. A single record per CDR3 protein comes from TCRdb applying MiXCR to the 5' RACE reads. The sample records roughly 75,000 distinct CDR3 sequences, 10% to 15% being singletons. The specimen was PBMCs, collected at surgery. Source of these receptors: a male donor with early-stage non-small cell lung cancer.

As to this clonotype: The junction departs from the called germline gene at one end, perhaps through a read error. This chain joins TRBV7-8 and TRBJ2-2; the D is unclear. CDR1 and CDR2 (germline): SGHVS, FQNEAQ. The CDR3 is 14 residues long. CDR3 protein: CVSSLELVAGELFF. The CDR3 DNA reads as TGTGTCAGCAGCTTAGAATTGGTTGCCGGGGAGCTGTTTTTT.

The chain joins TRBV19 to TRBJ1-5; unclear D gene. The CDR3 is 16 residues long. Looked up from germline, CDR1 is LNHDA and CDR2 is SQIVND (reference sequence). The V and J ends lost 3 bases and 1 base respectively, with 13 bases between them. CDR3 DNA sequence: TGTGCCAGTAGTATCATTGGCGGAGGAAGCAATCAGCCCCAGCATTTT. This translates into CASSIIGGGSNQPQHF.

At least ten counts were recorded for this clonotype. The chain is built from TRBV11-2 and TRBJ2-1; the match to TRBD2 covers 11 bases. Germline CDR1 and CDR2: SGHAT and FQNNGV. This CDR3 is built from 17 residues. Trimming removed 3 bases from V and 2 bases from J; junction bases left unmatched: 6. In DNA, the CDR3 is TGTGCCAGCAGCTTCGTCCGACTAGCGGGAACCTACAATGAGCAGTTCTTC. It translates to CASSFVRLAGTYNEQFF. The full variable domain, with the rest looked up from reference TRBV11-2 and TRBJ2-1, is EAGVAQSPRYKIIEKRQSVAFWCNPISGHATLYWYQQILGQGPKLLIQFQNNGVVDDSQLPKDRFSAERLKGVDSTLKIQPAKLEDSAVYLCASSFVRLAGTYNEQFFGPGTRLTVL.

V and J are TRBV7-9 and TRBJ2-5; maybe TRBD2 (6 bases). The CDR3 consists of 14 residues. Per the germline V gene, CDR1 is SEHNR and CDR2 is FQNEAQ (reference sequence). The germline V and J ends were trimmed by 7 bases and 1 base, with 13 bases remaining between them. CDR3 in amino acids: CASTRGGSQETQYF. Written as DNA, the CDR3 is TGTGCCAGCACCCGAGGAGGGAGCCAAGAGACCCAGTACTTC.

The sample holds a few counts of this clonotype. The CDR3 nucleotides are TGTGCCAGCACTCCAGAGGCGAACACTGAAGCTTTCTTT. Amino acid sequence: CASTPEANTEAFF. V is TRBV2 and J is TRBJ1-1; unclear D gene. Germline CDR1 SNHLY, CDR2 FYNNEI. V was trimmed by 7 bases and J by 1 base, leaving 10 bases between them. The CDR3 is 13 residues long.

The chain recombines TRBV27 with TRBJ1-5; D unresolved. Germline CDR1 is MNHEY and CDR2 is SMNVEV (reference sequence). V lost 6 bases and J 11 bases, leaving 17 bases between the germline ends. The CDR3 is 13 residues long. The CDR3: CASRLIGVSAQHF. The CDR3 coding sequence is TGTGCCAGCAGGCTAATCGGGGTTTCGGCCCAGCATTTT.

The table lists this clonotype with a few counts. V usage is TRBV6-5 and J usage is TRBJ1-1; D unresolved. The CDR3 has 13 residues. The germline V gene has CDR1 MNHEY and CDR2 SVGAGI. V was trimmed by 2 bases and J by 4 bases, leaving 8 bases between them. CDR3 sequence reads: CASSYEGGTEAFF. The CDR3 nucleotides read TGTGCCAGCAGTTACGAGGGAGGCACTGAAGCTTTCTTT.

In its sample, this clonotype was seen many times. V and J are TRBV12-3 or TRBV12-4 and TRBJ2-1, with TRBD2 matching 14 bases. The J segment lost 12 bases and the V segment lost 3 bases, leaving 4 bases of the junction unmatched. This CDR3 contains 14 residues. The CDR3 loop is CASSLGTSGSRQFF. The DNA for the CDR3 is TGTGCCAGCAGTTTGGGGACTAGCGGGAGTAGGCAGTTCTTC.

This clonotype was seen ten or more times. The chain carries TRBV20-1 and TRBJ2-7; D tentatively fits TRBD1 or TRBD2 (6 bases each). With 8 bases removed from V and 4 bases from J, the gap between germline ends came to 15 bases. CDR3 length: 12 residues. Germline V gene sequence: CDR1 DFQATT, CDR2 SNEGSKA (reference sequence). The CDR3 region has the DNA TGCAGTCTATTGGGGGGCCAATACGAGCAGTACTTC. Translation gives CSLLGGQYEQYF.

This clonotype has a handful of counts. This rearrangement joins TRBV29-1 to TRBJ2-2; no definite D call. The CDR3 contains 12 residues. Between the trimmed V and J ends, which lost 4 bases and 1 base, there was a span of 4 bases. The V gene's germline CDR1 is SQVTM and CDR2 ANQGSEA. The CDR3 protein is CSVARNTGELFF. The DNA of the CDR3 is TGCAGCGTTGCCAGGAACACCGGGGAGCTGTTTTTT.

This clonotype was seen at least ten times. The gene calls are TRBV12-3 or TRBV12-4 and TRBJ2-7; D might be TRBD1 (6 bases). With 8 bases removed from V and 4 bases from J, the gap between germline ends came to 12 bases. This CDR3 is 12 amino acids long. The CDR3 sequence: CASGGRGYEQYF. CDR3 nucleotides: TGTGCCAGCGGCGGCAGGGGTTACGAGCAGTACTTC.

This clonotype was detected only a few times. This chain uses TRBV6-5 with TRBJ2-2; 9 nucleotides agree with TRBD1. Trimming removed 5 bases from V and 2 bases from J; junction bases left unmatched: 3. This CDR3 spans 15 amino acids. Germline CDR1 and CDR2: MNHEY and SVGAGI. The CDR3 sequence: CASSDRGVNTGELFF. In DNA form, the CDR3 reads TGTGCCAGCAGTGACAGGGGGGTTAACACCGGGGAGCTGTTTTTT.

In DNA form, the CDR3 reads TGTGCCTCCCTAGGGGCCAGGGATGGCTACACCTTC. Amino acids: CASLGARDGYTF. J is TRBJ1-2 and V is TRBV30, with D perhaps matching TRBD1 (5 bases). V was cut by 7 bases and J by 6 bases, with 15 bases left in between. This CDR3 is built from 12 residues. CDR1 GTSNPN and CDR2 SVGIG come from the germline V gene (reference sequence).

This clonotype came up many times. V usage is TRBV6-2 or TRBV6-3 and J usage is TRBJ2-2, with D tentatively TRBD2 (6 bases). The CDR3 totals 17 residues. Trimming removed 5 bases from V and 3 bases from J, with 19 bases in between. Germline CDR1 is MNHEY and CDR2 is SVGEGT. The CDR3 DNA reads TGTGCCAGCAGTGACCCAGGCGGGGTTCAGCACACCGGGGAGCTGTTTTTT. Its translation is CASSDPGGVQHTGELFF.

This clonotype was counted at least ten times. This chain uses TRBV7-2 with TRBJ2-2; D possibly corresponds to TRBD2 (6 bases). The CDR3 has 15 residues. CDR1 and CDR2 (germline): SGHTA, FQGNSA. The V end was cut by 7 bases, the J end by 7 bases, with 19 bases between. The CDR3 reads CASTGLRGHGGELFF. The CDR3 bases are TGTGCCAGCACGGGGTTGCGGGGCCATGGCGGGGAGCTGTTTTTT.

The chain joins TRBV5-4 to TRBJ1-1; 12 bases are shared with TRBD1. V gave up 3 bases and J gave up 4 bases; unmatched junction bases: 10. The germline V gene has CDR1 SGHNT and CDR2 YYREEE (reference sequence). The CDR3 spans 17 residues. This CDR3 is CASSSPGQGAFGTEAFF. CDR3 bases: TGTGCCAGCAGCTCACCGGGACAGGGGGCGTTTGGCACTGAAGCTTTCTTT.

V gene TRBV11-2 combines with J gene TRBJ1-2, with D uncertain. Trimming shortened V by 0 bases and J by 6 bases, and 8 bases separated the two germline ends. The CDR3 is 13 residues long. The germline V gene encodes CDR1 SGHAT and CDR2 FQNNGV. The CDR3 DNA sequence: TGTGCCAGCAGCTTAGAGTTTGGACATGGCTACACCTTC. As protein: CASSLEFGHGYTF.

Many counts were recorded for this clonotype. The chain combines TRBV18 with TRBJ2-3; 16 bases align to TRBD2. With V trimmed by 2 bases and J by 6 bases, 5 bases remained unmatched. Germline V lookup: CDR1 KGHSH, CDR2 LQKENI. The CDR3 totals 17 residues. The chain's CDR3 is CASSPGTSGRAGDTQYF. CDR3 nucleotide sequence: TGTGCCAGCTCACCAGGGACTAGCGGGAGGGCCGGCGATACGCAGTATTTT.

This clonotype appeared a few times. This chain joins TRBV7-2 and TRBJ2-2; D is unresolved. Looked up from germline, CDR1 is SGHTA and CDR2 is FQGNSA. Trimming took off 1 base at V and 3 bases at J, with 9 bases between the two ends. The CDR3 runs 15 residues. CDR3 in amino acids: CASSLDFRDTGELFF. DNA of the CDR3: TGTGCCAGCAGCTTAGACTTCCGGGACACCGGGGAGCTGTTTTTT.

This clonotype was seen a few times. The CDR3 protein is CAWARALDQPQHF. Written as DNA, the CDR3 is TGTGCCTGGGCAAGGGCGTTGGACCAGCCCCAGCATTTT. The chain employs TRBV30 and TRBJ1-5; the D is unclear. Germline lookup yields CDR1 GTSNPN and CDR2 SVGIG (reference sequence). Trimming took off 5 bases at V and 7 bases at J, with 15 bases between the two ends. This CDR3 is built from 13 residues.

This clonotype was seen ten or more times. The rearrangement uses TRBV6-5 and TRBJ2-1; D remains ambiguous. The CDR3 has 16 amino acids. The germline V and J ends were trimmed by 4 bases and 4 bases, with 17 bases remaining between them. Germline CDR1 is MNHEY and CDR2 is SVGAGI. The CDR3 reads CASSSSGALGYNEQFF. The CDR3 DNA follows: TGTGCCAGCAGTTCCTCAGGAGCGTTAGGGTACAATGAGCAGTTCTTC.

This clonotype has just a few counts. The chain carries TRBV19 and TRBJ1-1; 8 bases match TRBD1. The CDR3 runs to 14 residues. V shed 4 bases, J shed 5 bases, and the junction held 6 bases outside the gene matches. The germline gives CDR1 LNHDA, CDR2 SQIVND (reference sequence). The CDR3 DNA reads TGTGCCAGTAGTACGTGGACAGGGCGGACTGAAGCTTTCTTT. It is translated as CASSTWTGRTEAFF.

There are many counts of this clonotype. This sequence joins TRBV4-3 and TRBJ1-3; D not resolved. V was shortened by 0 bases and J by 4 bases, with 10 bases between the two germline ends. The CDR3 spans 15 residues. Germline values: CDR1 LGHNA, CDR2 YSLEER. DNA of the CDR3: TGCGCCAGCAGCCAAGAACCTAGCTTCGGAAACACCATATATTTT. Its protein is CASSQEPSFGNTIYF.

In this sample, this clonotype turned up many times. The V gene is TRBV7-9, the J gene TRBJ2-5, with D possibly matching TRBD1 (6 bases). The CDR3 loop spans 14 amino acids. V was shortened by 3 bases and J by 6 bases, with 14 bases between the two germline ends. Germline loops: CDR1 SEHNR, CDR2 FQNEAQ (reference sequence). This chain's CDR3 is CASSFSGGVKTQYF. Here the CDR3 DNA reads TGTGCCAGCAGCTTCAGTGGGGGCGTAAAGACCCAGTACTTC.

CDR3 in amino acids: CASSLDVVSYGYTF. For the CDR3, the DNA is TGTGCCAGCAGCTTAGACGTGGTTTCCTATGGCTACACCTTC. The chain joins TRBV7-9 to TRBJ1-2, with D unresolved. Germline values: CDR1 SEHNR, CDR2 FQNEAQ (reference sequence). With 1 base removed from V and 4 bases from J, the gap between germline ends came to 10 bases. The CDR3 runs 14 residues.

V and J are TRBV24-1 and TRBJ2-2; the D is unclear. Trimming cost V 5 bases and J 4 bases, with 7 bases left between them. CDR1 and CDR2 from the germline V gene are KGHDR and SFDVKD. The CDR3 covers 13 residues. The DNA of the CDR3 is TGTGCCACCAGTGTACCTGCCACCGGGGAGCTGTTTTTT. It yields the protein CATSVPATGELFF.

The J gene is TRBJ1-2, the V gene TRBV28; TRBD1 matches at 7 bases. The CDR3 sequence is 14 residues long. Germline trimming cut 4 bases from V and 7 bases from J; bases unmatched to any gene: 9. Germline values: CDR1 MDHEN, CDR2 SYDVKM. CDR3 sequence (DNA): TGTGCCAGCAGTTCAATTGGGACAGTTGGTGGCTACACCTTC. It specifies CASSSIGTVGGYTF.

The V call is TRBV20-1, the J call TRBJ2-5; 7 nucleotides agree with TRBD1. Germline CDR1 and CDR2: DFQATT and SNEGSKA (reference sequence). The CDR3 length is 13 residues. V gave up 1 base and J gave up 5 bases; unmatched junction bases: 4. CDR3 loop: CSARVGGTETQYF. The CDR3 coding sequence is TGCAGTGCTAGAGTAGGGGGCACTGAGACCCAGTACTTC.

This clonotype was recorded many times. The genes are TRBV5-1 and TRBJ2-1, with 8 bases identical to TRBD2. The germline CDR1 and CDR2 sequences are SGHRS and YFSETQ. V shed 4 bases, J shed 8 bases, and the junction held 11 bases outside the gene matches. The CDR3 is 15 residues long. The CDR3 DNA follows: TGCGCCAGCAGCCGCTCCGGGACTAGTATCGATGAGCAGTTCTTC. Its translation is CASSRSGTSIDEQFF.

This rearrangement joins TRBV12-3 or TRBV12-4 to TRBJ2-2, with D perhaps assigned TRBD1 or TRBD2 (6 bases each). The CDR3 covers 17 residues. Trimming stripped 0 bases from V and 3 bases from J, with 14 bases between. In DNA form, the CDR3 reads TGTGCCAGCAGTTTAGCCGGGGGCGTTAAGGACACCGGGGAGCTGTTTTTT. Its translation: CASSLAGGVKDTGELFF.

This clonotype was picked up a small number of times. In DNA form, the CDR3 reads TGTGCCAGCAGTCCCAACAGGGGGATCCCCTACGAGCAGTACTTC. It translates to CASSPNRGIPYEQYF. The chain employs TRBV7-3 and TRBJ2-7; 8 bases map to TRBD1. The CDR3 totals 15 residues. The germline V gene has CDR1 SGHTA and CDR2 FQGTGA. J lost 2 bases, V lost 6 bases, and 9 bases had no gene match.

This clonotype was seen a handful of times. The J gene is TRBJ1-2, the V gene TRBV18; D not certain. Germline-derived CDR1 and CDR2 are KGHSH and LQKENI. The V and J ends lost 6 bases and 1 base respectively, with 15 bases between them. The CDR3 totals 15 residues. The CDR3 region is CASSPTTRINYGYTF. The CDR3 nucleotides read TGTGCCAGCTCTCCGACAACCAGAATTAACTATGGCTACACCTTC. Complete variable domain (other parts from reference TRBV18 and TRBJ1-2): NAGVMQNPRHLVRRRGQEARLRCSPMKGHSHVYWYRQLPEEGLKFMVYLQKENIIDESGMPKERFSAEFPKEGPSILRIQQVVRGDSAAYFCASSPTTRINYGYTFGSGTRLTVV.